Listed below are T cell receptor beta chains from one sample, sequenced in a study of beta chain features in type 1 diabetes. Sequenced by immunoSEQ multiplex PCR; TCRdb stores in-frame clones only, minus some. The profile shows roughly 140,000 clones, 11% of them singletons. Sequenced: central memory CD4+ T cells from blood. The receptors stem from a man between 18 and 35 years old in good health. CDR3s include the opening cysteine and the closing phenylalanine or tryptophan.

cdr3_aa: CASSTGTLLETQYF
j_call: TRBJ2-5
v_call: TRBV13

cdr3_aa: CASSLISLGTGYNEQFF
j_call: TRBJ2-1
v_call: TRBV7-2

cdr3_aa: CASSDYGVGEQYF
j_call: TRBJ2-5
v_call: TRBV2

cdr3_aa: CASRSRGTSGSYEQYF
j_call: TRBJ2-7
v_call: TRBV27

cdr3_aa: CAISRALDRDTEAFF
j_call: TRBJ1-1
v_call: TRBV10-3

cdr3_aa: CASSPAARGISYEQYF
j_call: TRBJ2-7
v_call: TRBV7-7

cdr3_aa: CASSPDRGRGEAFF
j_call: TRBJ1-1
v_call: TRBV6-5

cdr3_aa: CASRPLQGDTEAFF
j_call: TRBJ1-1
v_call: TRBV28

cdr3_aa: CASSLSGTDGTQYF
j_call: TRBJ2-5
v_call: TRBV5-4

cdr3_aa: CASSRGGGQDTQYF
j_call: TRBJ2-3
v_call: TRBV4-3

cdr3_aa: CAWSDNYGYTF
j_call: TRBJ1-2
v_call: TRBV30

cdr3_aa: CASSLATGRGNQPQHF
j_call: TRBJ1-5
v_call: TRBV7-9

cdr3_aa: CASSLQGYDSYEQYF
j_call: TRBJ2-7
v_call: TRBV5-6

cdr3_aa: CASSYSLAEYEQYF
j_call: NA
v_call: TRBV6-5

cdr3_aa: CASSLAGTDEQYF
j_call: TRBJ2-7
v_call: TRBV5-1

cdr3_aa: CASSEGGRYYGYTF
j_call: TRBJ1-2
v_call: TRBV25-1

cdr3_aa: CAITPGYQTYEQYF
j_call: TRBJ2-7
v_call: TRBV10-3

cdr3_aa: CASSARTSGGTQYF
j_call: TRBJ2-5
v_call: TRBV7-2

cdr3_aa: CSATLGNGYTF
j_call: TRBJ1-2
v_call: TRBV20-1

cdr3_aa: CASSSQGIGGYTF
j_call: TRBJ1-2
v_call: TRBV7-9

cdr3_aa: CASSQGGRTEAFF
j_call: TRBJ1-1
v_call: TRBV25-1

cdr3_aa: CASSSQGYTIYF
j_call: TRBJ1-3
v_call: TRBV6-5

cdr3_aa: CSPLVTSRAETQYF
j_call: TRBJ2-5
v_call: TRBV29-1

cdr3_aa: CAISGQYSPLHF
j_call: TRBJ1-6
v_call: TRBV10-3

cdr3_aa: CASSPTGGTGGRYEQYF
j_call: TRBJ2-7
v_call: TRBV18

cdr3_aa: CASSIGGQGAHEQFF
j_call: TRBJ2-1
v_call: TRBV19

cdr3_aa: CASSSDGGMTEAFF
j_call: TRBJ1-1
v_call: TRBV5-1

cdr3_aa: CASSFGQANYGYTF
j_call: TRBJ1-2
v_call: TRBV5-1

cdr3_aa: CASSLGPGTDTQYF
j_call: TRBJ2-3
v_call: TRBV7-2

cdr3_aa: CASSSGIRETQYF
j_call: TRBJ2-5
v_call: TRBV5-1

cdr3_aa: CASSLVAGREQYF
j_call: TRBJ2-7
v_call: TRBV5-6

cdr3_aa: CASSPPLGTDTQYF
j_call: TRBJ2-3
v_call: TRBV18

cdr3_aa: CASSPSSGGNYEQYF
j_call: TRBJ2-7
v_call: TRBV7-6

cdr3_aa: CASSFRLAGSGETQYF
j_call: TRBJ2-5
v_call: TRBV5-5

cdr3_aa: CAWALAGRSYNEQFF
j_call: TRBJ2-1
v_call: TRBV30

cdr3_aa: CASSLEGHDRYEQYF
j_call: TRBJ2-7
v_call: TRBV7-9

cdr3_aa: CAWSGDSLYSPLHF
j_call: TRBJ1-6
v_call: TRBV30

cdr3_aa: CASSQQGTGNGYTF
j_call: TRBJ1-2
v_call: TRBV4-2

cdr3_aa: CSVEGTGRNTQYF
j_call: TRBJ2-3
v_call: TRBV29-1

cdr3_aa: CASSSDRLSGANVLTF
j_call: TRBJ2-6
v_call: TRBV27